These 32 T cell receptor beta chains were all obtained from the same sample, sequenced in a study of T cell repertoires in cytomegalovirus infection. One entry per CDR3 protein results from TCRdb running MiXCR on the reads. The sample shows about 180,000 distinct CDR3 sequences, around 14% of them seen only once. Sequences were obtained from PBMCs. Every receptor here comes from a human donor in good health (CMV status not recorded). Some clones in this sample may be carry-over from other donors' samples.

This clonotype was picked up many times. The DNA for the CDR3 is TGTGCCAGCAGCCCGCTGGTCGCAACTAATGAAAAACTGTTTTTT. Amino acid sequence: CASSPLVATNEKLFF. The V gene is TRBV7-6, the J gene TRBJ1-4; no clear D gene. This CDR3 is built from 15 residues. The germline V gene encodes CDR1 SGHVS and CDR2 FNYEAQ. Trimming removed 5 bases from V and 0 bases from J, with 10 bases in between.

This clonotype was observed a handful of times. This chain connects TRBV12-3 or TRBV12-4 to TRBJ2-7; D possibly matches TRBD1 or TRBD2 (5 bases each). V was cut by 8 bases and J by 3 bases, with 20 bases left in between. CDR3 size: 15 residues. In DNA form, the CDR3 reads TGTGCCAGCGGAAACGGGGCGGCCGGGGTCTACGAGCAGTACTTC. It translates to CASGNGAAGVYEQYF.

This sequence joins TRBV29-1 and TRBJ1-1; D uncertain. Trimming took 7 bases from V and 1 from J, leaving 13 bases between them. CDR1 and CDR2 from the germline V gene are SQVTM and ANQGSEA. The length of the CDR3 is 13 residues. The DNA of the CDR3 is TGCAGCGCTTTTTCAGGAACGAACACTGAAGCTTTCTTT. Residues: CSAFSGTNTEAFF.

J is TRBJ2-6 and V is TRBV19; the D is unclear. The CDR3 has 13 residues. Germline V gene sequence: CDR1 LNHDA, CDR2 SQIVND (reference sequence). V gave up 3 bases and J gave up 1 base, with 1 base separating them. The CDR3 is CASSMSGANVLTF. The CDR3 DNA is TGTGCCAGTAGTATGTCTGGGGCCAACGTCCTGACTTTC.

This clonotype was counted only a few times. This rearrangement joins TRBV10-3 to TRBJ2-7, with 9 bases matching TRBD1. The length of the CDR3 is 16 residues. Germline V gene lookup returns CDR1 ENHRY and CDR2 SYGVKD. The ends lost 6 bases at V and 2 bases at J; junction bases unmatched: 11. This CDR3 is CAISEIWTGETYEQYF. Written as DNA, the CDR3 is TGTGCCATCAGCGAAATATGGACAGGGGAAACCTACGAGCAGTACTTC.

The chain has TRBV9 and TRBJ2-1; 7 nucleotides line up with TRBD1. Germline assignment: CDR1 SGDLS and CDR2 YYNGEE. The CDR3 has 13 amino acids. With 5 bases clipped from V and 9 bases from J, the junction kept 8 bases outside the gene matches. CDR3 sequence (DNA): TGTGCCAGCAGTGAACAGGGGAGCGGTGAGCAGTTCTTC. Residues: CASSEQGSGEQFF.

This clonotype was recorded a few times. In nucleotides, the CDR3 is TGTGCCAGCAGCGGACAGCCTGAAGCTTTCTTT. Its protein product is CASSGQPEAFF. The chain has TRBV7-9 and TRBJ1-1; tentative D call: TRBD1 (6 bases). CDR1 is SEHNR, CDR2 FQNEAQ, per germline (reference sequence). CDR3 size: 11 residues. V lost 5 bases and J lost 6, with 7 bases in between.

This clonotype was recorded many times. V is TRBV7-2 and J is TRBJ2-7; 8 bases are a match to TRBD2. Germline trimming cut 4 bases from V and 4 bases from J; bases unmatched to any gene: 9. CDR1 is SGHTA and CDR2 is FQGNSA in the germline V gene. The CDR3 is 15 amino acids. The CDR3 DNA is TGTGCCAGCAGCTCTTTCGGCGGGGGGAAGTACGAGCAGTACTTC. This sequence encodes CASSSFGGGKYEQYF.

The chain recombines TRBV2 with TRBJ1-1; TRBD1 might be the D (5 bases). The CDR3 has 15 residues. The V gene lost 7 bases and the J gene lost 1 base, with 16 bases spanning the gap. Germline V lookup: CDR1 SNHLY, CDR2 FYNNEI. In nucleotides, the CDR3 is TGTGCCAGCACCATCAGGGCCAGGTCGAACACTGAAGCTTTCTTT. It is translated as CASTIRARSNTEAFF.

The sample holds a few counts of this clonotype. The chain joins TRBV19 to TRBJ2-7; D is possibly TRBD1 (7 bases). Trimming pared 5 bases from V and 0 bases from J, leaving 14 bases between. Germline V gene lookup returns CDR1 LNHDA and CDR2 SQIVND (reference sequence). The CDR3 totals 15 residues. CDR3 nucleotide sequence: TGTGCCAGTAGTCAGGGGGGACAGATCTCCTACGAGCAGTACTTC. Its translation is CASSQGGQISYEQYF.

This chain uses TRBV5-6 with TRBJ1-1, with a tentative D call TRBD1 (6 bases). CDR1 and CDR2 from the germline V gene are SGHDT and YYEEEE. CDR3 length equals 13 residues. The V gene lost 0 bases and the J gene lost 10 bases, with 13 bases spanning the gap. The CDR3 nucleotides read TGTGCCAGCAGCTTGGGACAGGCATCTGGAGCTTTCTTT. Its protein product is CASSLGQASGAFF.

This clonotype was recorded at least ten times. This chain links TRBV7-2 with TRBJ2-7; 8 bases are shared with TRBD1. Germline V gene data show CDR1 as SGHTA and CDR2 as FQGNSA. The CDR3 has 16 amino acids. Trimming at V came to 3 bases and at J to 3 bases, leaving 10 bases not matched to a gene. CDR3 DNA: TGTGCCAGCAGCTTGTCGTTCGGCAGGGGGCGCTACGAGCAGTACTTC. Translation: CASSLSFGRGRYEQYF.

This clonotype was counted many times. The V and J genes are TRBV7-8 and TRBJ2-2; 11 nucleotides line up with TRBD1. With V trimmed by 6 bases and J by 6 bases, 6 bases remained unmatched. The CDR3 is 15 amino acids. Germline-derived CDR1 and CDR2 are SGHVS and FQNEAQ. The CDR3 DNA reads TGTGCCAGCAGGCCCGGGACAGGGGGGTCCGGGGAGCTGTTTTTT. Translated: CASRPGTGGSGELFF.

CDR3 sequence: CASSQEFGGHNEQFF. DNA of the CDR3: TGTGCCAGCAGCCAAGAGTTTGGGGGGCACAATGAGCAGTTCTTC. The chain couples TRBV14 to TRBJ2-1; perhaps D is TRBD1 or TRBD2 (6 bases each). There are 15 residues in the CDR3. Trimming took off 0 bases at V and 5 bases at J, with 11 bases between the two ends. The V gene's germline CDR1 is SGHDN and CDR2 FVKESK.

This clonotype occurred a few times. CDR3 residues: CANARDRGLDTQYF. CDR3 nucleotides: TGTGCCAACGCTAGGGACCGGGGGTTGGATACGCAGTATTTT. J is TRBJ2-3 and V is TRBV10-3; a possible D gene is TRBD2 (6 bases). This CDR3 is 14 amino acids long. The V end was cut by 10 bases, the J end by 6 bases, with 20 bases between. From germline, CDR1 is ENHRY and CDR2 SYGVKD.

V usage is TRBV19 and J usage is TRBJ2-3; no clear D gene. Germline values: CDR1 LNHDA, CDR2 SQIVND (reference sequence). The CDR3 length is 15 residues. Trimming cost V 4 bases and J 0 bases, with 11 bases left between them. The CDR3 loop reads CASSTRLLSTDTQYF. The CDR3 DNA sequence: TGTGCCAGTAGTACCAGACTCCTGAGCACAGATACGCAGTATTTT.

The chain combines TRBV6-2 or TRBV6-3 with TRBJ2-7, with TRBD2 matching over 12 bases. V dropped 1 base and J dropped 3; count of bases not matched to a gene: 1. Germline CDR1 and CDR2: MNHEY and SVGEGT. The CDR3 extends over 15 amino acids. CDR3 region: CASSYLGLAGYEQYF. The CDR3 DNA is TGTGCCAGCAGTTACTTGGGACTAGCGGGCTACGAGCAGTACTTC.

At least ten counts were recorded for this clonotype. The gene calls are TRBV7-2 and TRBJ2-7; no definite D call. The CDR3 totals 13 residues. V lost 4 bases and J 0 bases, leaving 7 bases between the germline ends. Germline V CDR1 and CDR2: SGHTA, FQGNSA. DNA of the CDR3: TGTGCCAGCAGCTCTCTGAGCTCCTACGAGCAGTACTTC. This sequence encodes CASSSLSSYEQYF.

This clonotype was seen a handful of times. This chain uses TRBV2 with TRBJ2-5; D not certain. V was pared by 7 bases and J by 2 bases, with 14 bases between. Per germline, CDR1 SNHLY and CDR2 FYNNEI. The CDR3 has 14 residues. The CDR3: CASTSRTKQETQYF. The CDR3 region has the DNA TGTGCCAGCACATCAAGGACCAAACAAGAGACCCAGTACTTC.

This clonotype occurred many times. The chain carries TRBV28 and TRBJ2-1; 9 nucleotides agree with TRBD2. CDR1 is MDHEN, CDR2 SYDVKM, per germline. This CDR3 has 15 residues. The junction had 5 bases not matched to a gene; V was cut back by 6 bases and J by 2 bases. The CDR3 DNA is TGTGCCAGCAGGCGACTAGCGGACACCTACAATGAGCAGTTCTTC. This encodes CASRRLADTYNEQFF.

This chain uses TRBV29-1 with TRBJ1-2; a possible D gene is TRBD1 (6 bases). The CDR3 is made up of 13 amino acids. Trimming stripped 6 bases from V and 3 bases from J, with 14 bases between. From germline, CDR1 is SQVTM and CDR2 ANQGSEA. The CDR3 bases are TGCAGCGTCGGGGGGCCGCTTGACTATGGCTACACCTTC. Its translation is CSVGGPLDYGYTF.

This clonotype has a handful of counts. The rearrangement links TRBV5-1 to TRBJ2-7, with a possible D match to TRBD1 (6 bases). Germline lookup yields CDR1 SGHRS and CDR2 YFSETQ. The V end was cut by 2 bases, the J end by 2 bases, with 14 bases between. This CDR3 has 15 residues. The CDR3 reads CASSFSTGGTYEQYF. CDR3 bases: TGCGCCAGCAGCTTTTCGACAGGTGGGACCTACGAGCAGTACTTC.

V gene TRBV6-5 combines with J gene TRBJ1-1; TRBD1 agrees at 8 bases. There are 14 residues in the CDR3. V shed 5 bases and J 3 bases; nucleotides not matched to a gene: 5. Germline V CDR1 and CDR2: MNHEY, SVGAGI. CDR3 DNA: TGTGCCAGCAGTCGACAGGGGCGGCACACTGAAGCTTTCTTT. It codes for CASSRQGRHTEAFF.

This chain joins TRBV5-1 and TRBJ1-1; 7 positions match TRBD1. Trimming took 6 bases from V and 2 from J; bases not matched to a gene: 7. Germline V gene sequence: CDR1 SGHRS, CDR2 YFSETQ. This CDR3 spans 14 amino acids. In DNA, the CDR3 is TGCGCCAGCACCCAGACAGGGTCCAACACTGAAGCTTTCTTT. Translating it yields CASTQTGSNTEAFF.

This clonotype occurred a few times. The chain has TRBV7-9 and TRBJ2-7; D is unclear. V was cut by 2 bases and J by 3 bases, with 14 bases left in between. The CDR3 is 15 residues long. The germline V gene encodes CDR1 SEHNR and CDR2 FQNEAQ (reference sequence). The CDR3 nucleotides are TGTGCCAGCAGCTTATGGCCCCAGGTACTCTACGAGCAGTACTTC. It encodes CASSLWPQVLYEQYF.

The rearrangement uses TRBV11-2 and TRBJ2-1, with D perhaps given as TRBD1 or TRBD2 (6 bases each). V shed 6 bases and J shed 9 bases, with 9 bases lying between them. From germline, CDR1 is SGHAT and CDR2 FQNNGV. The CDR3 contains 11 residues. This CDR3 is CASRKGGEQFF. CDR3 bases: TGTGCCAGCAGAAAGGGGGGTGAGCAGTTCTTC.

The V call is TRBV7-3, the J call TRBJ2-2; D is ambiguous. CDR3 length: 13 residues. The germline V gene has CDR1 SGHTA and CDR2 FQGTGA. V was pared by 3 bases and J by 6 bases, with 8 bases between. This chain's CDR3 is CASSFRPPGELFF. For the CDR3, the DNA is TGTGCCAGCAGCTTCAGGCCGCCCGGGGAGCTGTTTTTT.

This rearrangement joins TRBV6-2 or TRBV6-3 to TRBJ2-1, with D hard to call. Between the trimmed V and J ends, which lost 3 bases and 9 bases, there was a span of 9 bases. Germline V lookup: CDR1 MNHEY, CDR2 SVGEGT. The CDR3 runs to 12 residues. The CDR3 loop reads CASSYYGAEQFF. In nucleotides, the CDR3 is TGTGCCAGCAGTTATTACGGAGCTGAGCAGTTCTTC.

This clonotype was recorded at least ten times. This chain joins TRBV7-2 and TRBJ1-1; 9 bases line up with TRBD1. The germline CDR1 and CDR2 sequences are SGHTA and FQGNSA. Trimming cost V 5 bases and J 5 bases; bases outside gene matches: 6. The CDR3 runs 14 residues. The CDR3 spells CASSPGTGLTEAFF. For the CDR3, the DNA is TGTGCCAGCAGCCCCGGGACAGGGCTGACTGAAGCTTTCTTT.

The CDR3 spells CASSLVATGNLYEQYF. Here the CDR3 DNA reads TGTGCCAGCAGTTTGGTCGCGACAGGAAACCTCTACGAGCAGTACTTC. The chain is built from TRBV27 and TRBJ2-7, with a possible D match to TRBD1 (6 bases). The CDR3 loop spans 16 amino acids. V was cut by 3 bases and J by 3 bases, with 18 bases left in between. CDR1 and CDR2 (germline): MNHEY, SMNVEV (reference sequence).

The table lists this clonotype with many counts. The V call is TRBV12-3 or TRBV12-4, the J call TRBJ2-5, with TRBD2 matching 7 bases. The CDR3 sequence is 18 residues long. V lost 7 bases and J lost 2; bases outside the gene matches: 19. In DNA, the CDR3 is TGTGCCAGCACCTTGGGGCTAGCGGCCCTACGGGGACAAGAGACCCAGTACTTC. It codes for CASTLGLAALRGQETQYF.

The chain is built from TRBV7-4 and TRBJ2-4; the D gene is possibly TRBD2 (6 bases). This CDR3 is built from 16 residues. CDR1 SGHVT and CDR2 SQSDAQ come from the germline V gene. V was pared by 8 bases and J by 2 bases, with 19 bases between. Written as DNA, the CDR3 is TGTGCCAGCGGGGGGAGGCCAGCGGAAACCAAAAACATTCAGTACTTC. Its protein product is CASGGRPAETKNIQYF.